The present T cell receptor beta chain was sequenced within a study of blood T cell repertoires in COVID-19. CDR3 length: 18 residues. Trimming left V 5 bases short and J 7 bases short, with 27 bases between. Looked up from germline, CDR1 is SGHDT and CDR2 is YYEEEE. Living in about two dozen US areas, the participants were between 18 and 89 years of age. Produced via immunoSEQ multiplex PCR; TCRdb's table is partial and in-frame only. The sample lists fewer than 200,000 clones; 81% were seen once. The receptor's source is a woman in her forties with acute COVID-19. Sequenced: PBMCs or T cells enriched from blood (not recorded which). The chain carries TRBV5-6 and TRBJ2-2, with D possibly matching TRBD1 (6 bases). The CDR3 sequence: CASRLTHRDGLFGGELFF. The CDR3, as DNA: TGTGCCAGCAGACTAACTCACAGGGACGGCCTTTTTGGCGGGGAGCTGTTTTTT.